One and the same sample provided the 11 T cell receptor beta chains below, sequenced in a study of response to subunit inactivated influenza vaccine. TCRdb used MiXCR to reprocess the RT-PCR reads, holding one entry per CDR3 protein. The sample contains roughly 700,000 distinct CDR3 sequences, around a sixth of which appear only once. Sequenced here: PBMCs from blood, sampled about 11 days after vaccination. The receptors shown here come from a man aged 50 to 59 who received an inactivated influenza vaccine.

This clonotype appeared a few times. This chain uses TRBV7-2 with TRBJ2-3; weak D call: TRBD2 (5 bases). Trimming left V 3 bases short and J 7 bases short, with 20 bases between. CDR1 is SGHTA and CDR2 is FQGNSA in the germline V gene. This CDR3 contains 16 residues. CDR3 sequence reads: CASSLGDLRGLNTQYF. In DNA form, the CDR3 reads TGTGCCAGCAGCTTGGGCGACCTACGAGGGCTAAATACGCAGTATTTT.

In this sample, this clonotype turned up many times. This CDR3 is CASSLRGEETQYF. For the CDR3, the DNA is TGTGCCAGCAGCTTAAGGGGGGAGGAGACCCAGTACTTC. The rearrangement joins TRBV3-1 to TRBJ2-5, with D tentatively TRBD1 or TRBD2 (6 bases each). V shed 5 bases and J shed 5 bases, with 12 bases lying between them. In germline, CDR1 is LGHDT, CDR2 YNNKEL (reference sequence). The CDR3 has 13 amino acids.

The CDR3 here is CAWTGVADTEAFF. The CDR3 nucleotides are TGTGCCTGGACTGGGGTCGCAGACACTGAAGCTTTCTTT. The chain has TRBV30 and TRBJ1-1; D is unclear. The CDR3 contains 13 residues. Germline CDR1 is GTSNPN and CDR2 is SVGIG (reference sequence). Trimming removed 4 bases from V and 3 bases from J, with 12 bases in between.

V and J are TRBV7-8 and TRBJ1-5; D may be TRBD1 (5 bases). V was cut by 5 bases and J by 3 bases, with 17 bases left in between. Germline loops: CDR1 SGHVS, CDR2 FQNEAQ. This CDR3 has 16 amino acids. CDR3 sequence (DNA): TGTGCCAGCAGCACTCAGGCAAGACAGCTCAATCAGCCCCAGCATTTT. Its translation is CASSTQARQLNQPQHF.

This clonotype was seen more than once but under ten times. V is TRBV7-9 and J is TRBJ2-5; the D is unclear. The germline V gene encodes CDR1 SEHNR and CDR2 FQNEAQ (reference sequence). The CDR3 loop spans 12 amino acids. V lost 5 bases, J lost 5 bases, and 9 bases lay in between. CDR3: CASSNLGETQYF. The CDR3 DNA follows: TGTGCCAGCAGCAATCTCGGGGAGACCCAGTACTTC.

This clonotype came up a few times. The V gene is TRBV4-2, the J gene TRBJ2-5; 11 bases fit TRBD2. This CDR3 is built from 17 residues. The ends lost 0 bases at V and 5 bases at J; junction bases unmatched: 8. Looked up from germline, CDR1 is LGHNA and CDR2 is YNFKEQ. As DNA, the CDR3 is TGTGCCAGCAGCCAAGATGCCCTAGCGGGGGGTGTGGAGACCCAGTACTTC. Protein: CASSQDALAGGVETQYF.

CDR3 sequence reads: CSAAGTSGALYNEQFF. The DNA of the CDR3 is TGCAGTGCTGCCGGGACTAGCGGGGCACTCTACAATGAGCAGTTCTTC. This chain joins TRBV20-1 and TRBJ2-1, with 13 positions matching TRBD2. V trimming: 5 bases; J trimming: 3 bases; junction bases outside the gene matches: 7. The CDR3 loop spans 16 amino acids. From germline, CDR1 is DFQATT and CDR2 SNEGSKA (reference sequence).

In its sample, this clonotype was seen a few times. CDR3 sequence: CASSPEGGNTGELFF. The CDR3 DNA follows: TGTGCCAGCAGCCCGGAGGGAGGGAACACCGGGGAGCTGTTTTTT. The chain is built from TRBV4-2 and TRBJ2-2; D is perhaps TRBD2 (6 bases). Trimming took 4 bases from V and 1 from J, leaving 10 bases between them. Germline loops: CDR1 LGHNA, CDR2 YNFKEQ. This CDR3 spans 15 amino acids.

The sample holds a few counts of this clonotype. The rearrangement links TRBV20-1 to TRBJ2-1; 10 bases agree with TRBD2. The CDR3 runs 16 residues. Per the germline V gene, CDR1 is DFQATT and CDR2 is SNEGSKA (reference sequence). Losses at the gene ends were 4 bases for V and 3 bases for J; bases not matched to a gene: 9. The CDR3 protein is CSANSGGSGYYNEQFF. CDR3 bases: TGCAGTGCTAATAGCGGGGGGTCCGGCTACTACAATGAGCAGTTCTTC.

This clonotype showed up just a few times. The chain is built from TRBV9 and TRBJ2-1; 9 bases map to TRBD2. The V gene end was trimmed by 0 bases and the J gene end by 1 base; junction bases not matched to a gene: 14. Germline CDR1 and CDR2: SGDLS and YYNGEE. This CDR3 is 20 amino acids long. In DNA, the CDR3 is TGTGCCAGCAGCGTAGATCCAGCGGGGGGATCTTTGAGGTCCTACAATGAGCAGTTCTTC. Translating gives CASSVDPAGGSLRSYNEQFF.

The chain is built from TRBV30 and TRBJ2-7; 7 bases map to TRBD2. Losses at the gene ends were 0 bases for V and 4 bases for J; bases not matched to a gene: 6. Germline values: CDR1 GTSNPN, CDR2 SVGIG (reference sequence). The CDR3 sequence is 14 residues long. Written as DNA, the CDR3 is TGTGCCTGGAGTGTAGACCTAGCGGCGTACGAGCAGTACTTC. Residues: CAWSVDLAAYEQYF.